The rows below give T cell receptor beta chains drawn from one sample of a study of T-cell reconstitution after alpha-beta-depleted transplantation in children. TCRdb reanalysed the PCR reads using MiXCR and keeps one entry per CDR3 protein. The repertoire holds 190,000 or so distinct CDR3 sequences, with 13% to 15% as singletons. Here the sequenced sample was PBMCs from the stem cell graft donor, taken from the stem cell graft. The receptors here all came from a human donor who donated a stem cell graft to a child with acute lymphoblastic leukemia. Both conserved end residues are part of each CDR3. D genes are given only for firm matches.

v_call	j_call	d_call	cdr3_aa
TRBV20-1	TRBJ1-1	.	CSARPGARRTEAFF
TRBV19	TRBJ1-1	.	CASSALQGLAFF
TRBV12-3/TRBV12-4	TRBJ2-1	TRBD2	CASSPLTSGGLNNEQFF
TRBV20-1	TRBJ2-3	.	CSARARDPNLVKVPDTQYF
TRBV29-1	TRBJ2-1	TRBD2	CSVGGLAGVISYNEQFF
TRBV20-1	TRBJ1-3	TRBD1	CSASGQGKGAGNTIYF
TRBV12-3/TRBV12-4	TRBJ2-1	TRBD2	CASSFSGRGYNEQFF
TRBV12-3/TRBV12-4	TRBJ2-6	TRBD1	CASSADRFLTGANVLTF
TRBV12-3/TRBV12-4	TRBJ1-4	.	CASSQIRGDGEKLFF
TRBV10-2	TRBJ2-3	TRBD1	CASSESKHRQGADGTQYF
TRBV19	TRBJ1-1	.	CASSIIGATEAFF
TRBV12-3/TRBV12-4	TRBJ2-7	.	CASSLGGSPSYEQYF
TRBV10-3	TRBJ2-7	.	CAISESGGRLYEQYF
TRBV5-1	TRBJ2-6	.	CASSPSVGQGSGANVLTF